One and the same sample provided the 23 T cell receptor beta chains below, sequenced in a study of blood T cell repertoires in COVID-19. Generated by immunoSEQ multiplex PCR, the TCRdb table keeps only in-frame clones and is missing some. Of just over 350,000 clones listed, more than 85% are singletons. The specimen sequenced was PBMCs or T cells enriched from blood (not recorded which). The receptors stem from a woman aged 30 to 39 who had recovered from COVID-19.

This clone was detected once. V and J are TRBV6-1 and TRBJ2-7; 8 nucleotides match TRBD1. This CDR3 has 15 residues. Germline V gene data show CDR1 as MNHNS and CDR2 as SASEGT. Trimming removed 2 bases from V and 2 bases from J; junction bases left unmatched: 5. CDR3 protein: CASSEYRGATYEQYF. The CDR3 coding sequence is TGTGCCAGCAGTGAATACAGGGGGGCGACCTACGAGCAGTACTTC.

The CDR3 DNA reads TGTGCCAGCAGTGTGTCCGGTAATAGCAATCAGCCCCAGCATTTT. Its translation: CASSVSGNSNQPQHF. This sequence joins TRBV2 and TRBJ1-5; D is uncertain. Germline CDR1 SNHLY, CDR2 FYNNEI. The CDR3 spans 15 residues. V shed 4 bases and J shed 0 bases, with 10 bases lying between them.

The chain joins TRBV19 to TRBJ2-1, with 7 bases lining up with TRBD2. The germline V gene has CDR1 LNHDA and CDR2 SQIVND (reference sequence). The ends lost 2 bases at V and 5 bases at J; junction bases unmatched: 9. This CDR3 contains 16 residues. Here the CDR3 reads CASSIIGASGNNEQFF. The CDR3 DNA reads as TGTGCCAGTAGTATAATTGGGGCTAGCGGAAACAATGAGCAGTTCTTC.

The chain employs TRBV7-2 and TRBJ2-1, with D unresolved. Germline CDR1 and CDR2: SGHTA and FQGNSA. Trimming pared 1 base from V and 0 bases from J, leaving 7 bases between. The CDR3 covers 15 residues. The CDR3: CASSLGRFSYNEQFF. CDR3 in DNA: TGTGCCAGCAGCTTAGGGCGGTTCTCCTACAATGAGCAGTTCTTC.

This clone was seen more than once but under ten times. CDR3 in amino acids: CASSTTGTGEKLFF. For the CDR3, the DNA is TGCGCCAGCAGCACCACCGGGACAGGGGAAAAACTGTTTTTT. This sequence joins TRBV5-1 and TRBJ1-4, with 9 bases aligning to TRBD1. J lost 8 bases, V lost 4 bases, and 6 bases had no gene match. This CDR3 contains 14 residues. Per germline, CDR1 SGHRS and CDR2 YFSETQ. The variable domain in full, with the rest retrieved from reference TRBV5-1 and TRBJ1-4, is KAGVTQTPRYLIKTRGQQVTLSCSPISGHRSVSWYQQTPGQGLQFLFEYFSETQRNKGNFPGRFSGRQFSNSRSEMNVSTLELGDSALYLCASSTTGTGEKLFFGSGTQLSVL.

CDR3 sequence: CASSRTGGANVKNEKLFF. The CDR3, as DNA: TGTGCCAGCTCACGGACAGGGGGCGCGAACGTGAAGAATGAAAAACTGTTTTTT. The chain uses TRBV18 and TRBJ1-4, with 11 nucleotides matching TRBD1. There are 18 residues in the CDR3. Looked up from germline, CDR1 is KGHSH and CDR2 is LQKENI. Trimming took 4 bases from V and 5 from J; bases not matched to a gene: 12.

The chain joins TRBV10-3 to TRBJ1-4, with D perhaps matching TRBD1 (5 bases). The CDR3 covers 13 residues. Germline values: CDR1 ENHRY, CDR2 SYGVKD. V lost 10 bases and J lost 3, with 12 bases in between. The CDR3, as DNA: TGTGCCAGTCAAAAAGGGGCTAATGAAAAACTGTTTTTT. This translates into CASQKGANEKLFF.

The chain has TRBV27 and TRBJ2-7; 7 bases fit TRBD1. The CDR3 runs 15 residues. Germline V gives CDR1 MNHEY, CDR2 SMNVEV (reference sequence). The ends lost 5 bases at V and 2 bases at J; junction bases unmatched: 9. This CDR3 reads CASSPSGTATYEQYF. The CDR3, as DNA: TGTGCCAGCAGTCCCTCCGGGACAGCAACCTACGAGCAGTACTTC.

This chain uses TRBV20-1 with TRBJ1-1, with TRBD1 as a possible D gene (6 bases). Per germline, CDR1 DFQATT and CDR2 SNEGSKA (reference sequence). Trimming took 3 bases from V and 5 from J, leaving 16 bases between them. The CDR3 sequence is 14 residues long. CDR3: CSASLEGVGTEAFF. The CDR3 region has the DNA TGCAGTGCTAGTTTAGAGGGGGTAGGGACTGAAGCTTTCTTT.

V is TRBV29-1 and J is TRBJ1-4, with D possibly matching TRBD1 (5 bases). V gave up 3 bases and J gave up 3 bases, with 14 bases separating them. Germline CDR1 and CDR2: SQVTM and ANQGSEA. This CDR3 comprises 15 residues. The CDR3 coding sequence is TGCAGCGTTGAGGAACCGGGGGAAGCTAATGAAAAACTGTTTTTT. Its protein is CSVEEPGEANEKLFF.

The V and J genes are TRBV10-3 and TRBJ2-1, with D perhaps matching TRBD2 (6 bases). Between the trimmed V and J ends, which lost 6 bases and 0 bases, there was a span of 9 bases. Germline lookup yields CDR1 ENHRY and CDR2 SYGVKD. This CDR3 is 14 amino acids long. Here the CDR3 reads CAIREGLSYNEQFF. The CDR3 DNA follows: TGTGCCATCAGAGAGGGACTCTCCTACAATGAGCAGTTCTTC.

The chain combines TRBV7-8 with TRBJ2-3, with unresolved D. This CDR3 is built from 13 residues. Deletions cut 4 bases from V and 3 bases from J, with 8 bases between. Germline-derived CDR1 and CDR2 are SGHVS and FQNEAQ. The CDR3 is CASSSESTDTQYF. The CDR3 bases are TGTGCCAGCAGCTCGGAGTCAACAGATACGCAGTATTTT. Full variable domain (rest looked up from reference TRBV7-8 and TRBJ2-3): GAGVSQSPRYKVAKRGQDVALRCDPISGHVSLFWYQQALGQGPEFLTYFQNEAQLDKSGLPSDRFFAERPEGSVSTLKIQRTQQEDSAVYLCASSSESTDTQYFGPGTRLTVL.

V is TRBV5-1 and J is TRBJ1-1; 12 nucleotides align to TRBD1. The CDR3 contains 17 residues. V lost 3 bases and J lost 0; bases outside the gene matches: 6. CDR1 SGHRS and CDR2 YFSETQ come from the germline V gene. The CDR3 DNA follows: TGCGCCAGCAGCTCGGGACAGGGGGCGCGAATGAACACTGAAGCTTTCTTT. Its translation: CASSSGQGARMNTEAFF.

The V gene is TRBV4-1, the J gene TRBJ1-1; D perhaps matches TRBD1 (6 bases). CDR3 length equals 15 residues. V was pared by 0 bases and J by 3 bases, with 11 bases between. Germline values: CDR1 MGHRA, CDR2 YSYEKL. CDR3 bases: TGCGCCAGCAGCCAAGATGGACAGCAGTACACTGAAGCTTTCTTT. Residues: CASSQDGQQYTEAFF.

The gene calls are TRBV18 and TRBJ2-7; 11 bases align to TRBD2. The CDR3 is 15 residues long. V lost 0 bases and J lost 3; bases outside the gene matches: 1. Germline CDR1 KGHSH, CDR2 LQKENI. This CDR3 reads CASSPPTSGNYEQYF. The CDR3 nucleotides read TGTGCCAGCTCACCACCGACTAGCGGGAACTACGAGCAGTACTTC.

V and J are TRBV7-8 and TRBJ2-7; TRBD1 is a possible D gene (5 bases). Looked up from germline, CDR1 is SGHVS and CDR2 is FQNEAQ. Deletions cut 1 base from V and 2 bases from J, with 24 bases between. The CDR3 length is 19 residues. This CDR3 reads CASSLDSAGHYPSPYEQYF. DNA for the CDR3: TGTGCCAGCAGCTTAGACTCTGCAGGGCACTACCCAAGTCCCTACGAGCAGTACTTC.

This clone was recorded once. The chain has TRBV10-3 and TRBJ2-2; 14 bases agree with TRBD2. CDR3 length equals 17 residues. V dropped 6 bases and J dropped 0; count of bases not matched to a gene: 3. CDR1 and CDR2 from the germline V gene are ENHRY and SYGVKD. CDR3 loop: CAISSGLAGANTGELFF. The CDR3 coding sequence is TGTGCCATCAGCTCGGGACTAGCGGGAGCGAACACCGGGGAGCTGTTTTTT.

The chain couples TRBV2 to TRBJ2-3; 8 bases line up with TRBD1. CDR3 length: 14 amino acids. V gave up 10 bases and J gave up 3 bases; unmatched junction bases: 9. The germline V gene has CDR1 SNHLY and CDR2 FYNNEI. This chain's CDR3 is CANARGLGTDTQYF. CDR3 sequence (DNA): TGTGCCAACGCCAGGGGGCTAGGGACAGATACGCAGTATTTT.

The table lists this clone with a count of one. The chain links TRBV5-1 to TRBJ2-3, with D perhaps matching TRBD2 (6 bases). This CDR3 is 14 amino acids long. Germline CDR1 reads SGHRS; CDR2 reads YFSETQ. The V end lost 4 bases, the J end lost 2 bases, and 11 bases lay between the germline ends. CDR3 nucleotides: TGCGCCAGCAGCCTCGGGACTGCCACAGATACGCAGTATTTT. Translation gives CASSLGTATDTQYF.

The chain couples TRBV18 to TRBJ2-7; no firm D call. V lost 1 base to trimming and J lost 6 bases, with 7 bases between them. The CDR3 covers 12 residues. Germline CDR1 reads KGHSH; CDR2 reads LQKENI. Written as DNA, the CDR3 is TGTGCCAGCTCACCACTGACACCCGAGCAGTACTTC. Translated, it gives CASSPLTPEQYF.

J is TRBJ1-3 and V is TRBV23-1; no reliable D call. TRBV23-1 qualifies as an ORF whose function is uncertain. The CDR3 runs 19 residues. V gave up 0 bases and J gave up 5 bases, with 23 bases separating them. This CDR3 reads CASSQSSLPLTDKRNTIYF. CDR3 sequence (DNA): TGCGCCAGCAGTCAATCCTCGCTTCCCCTGACCGACAAACGAAACACCATATATTTT.

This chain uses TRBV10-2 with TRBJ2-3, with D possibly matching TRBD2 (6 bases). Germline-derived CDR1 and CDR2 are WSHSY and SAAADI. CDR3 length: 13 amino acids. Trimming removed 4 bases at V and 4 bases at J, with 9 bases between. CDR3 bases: TGCGCCAGCAGTGTCGGGAGCCCAGATACGCAGTATTTT. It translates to CASSVGSPDTQYF.

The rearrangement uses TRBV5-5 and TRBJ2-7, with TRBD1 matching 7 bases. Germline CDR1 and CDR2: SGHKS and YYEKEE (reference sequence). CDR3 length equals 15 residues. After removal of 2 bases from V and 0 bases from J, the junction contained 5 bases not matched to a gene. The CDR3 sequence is CASSLPGQRSYEQYF. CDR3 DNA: TGTGCCAGCAGCTTACCGGGACAGCGCTCCTACGAGCAGTACTTC.